The 10 T cell receptor beta chains below come from one sample, sequenced in a study of shared clonotypes between healthy human individuals (dated by TCRdb to the early 2020s). The library came from the immunoSEQ multiplex PCR assay. Sourced from immuneACCESS, this table was stored by TCRdb with only in-frame sequences that have V and J called. A share of the clones is absent; for the studies checked, an unresolved V gene accounts for under half, and the remainder has no known explanation. Counted in this sample were 400,000 or so clones; around 96% of them appeared once. The ten largest clones add up to about 0.32% of the sample. Sequenced sample: memory CD8+ T cells sorted from blood. This specimen's cell subset or site label, interpreted: CD45RO+ cells pooled with CCR7-negative TemRA cells. These receptor sequences come from a man aged 25-45 years in good health.

The chain has TRBV7-9 and TRBJ2-5, with 14 bases fitting TRBD2. CDR3 length equals 15 residues. Germline CDR1 and CDR2: SEHNR and FQNEAQ (reference sequence). V was pared by 5 bases and J by 5 bases, with 4 bases of the junction left unmatched. In nucleotides, the CDR3 is TGTGCCAGCAGCCGACTAGCGGGAGGGAGGGAGACCCAGTACTTC. Translation gives CASSRLAGGRETQYF.

The chain joins TRBV5-4 to TRBJ2-7; TRBD1 agrees at 8 bases. V shed 4 bases and J 3 bases; nucleotides not matched to a gene: 6. The CDR3 runs 14 residues. Germline loops: CDR1 SGHNT, CDR2 YYREEE (reference sequence). The CDR3 region has the DNA TGTGCCAGCAGCGTGGGACAGGTGAACTACGAGCAGTACTTC. The encoded protein is CASSVGQVNYEQYF.

To note about this clone: One junction end does not reproduce the germline sequence, and a read error may be involved. This chain joins TRBV7-2 and TRBJ2-1, with 13 bases identical to TRBD2. Germline assignment: CDR1 SGHTA and CDR2 FQGNSA. This CDR3 comprises 14 residues. DNA of the CDR3: TGTGCCAGCAGCCCTTCGACTAGCGGGAGGCCTATTATCTTC. Protein product: CASSPSTSGRPIIF.

V gene TRBV5-1 combines with J gene TRBJ2-5; D ambiguous. CDR1 SGHRS and CDR2 YFSETQ come from the germline V gene. Trimming took off 0 bases at V and 7 bases at J, with 13 bases between the two ends. CDR3 length equals 14 residues. The CDR3 region has the DNA TGCGCCAGCAGCTTGGAACAGCTATATGGGACCCAGTACTTC. Its protein product is CASSLEQLYGTQYF.

The chain links TRBV6-5 to TRBJ2-2; TRBD2 matches 10 bases. The germline CDR1 and CDR2 sequences are MNHEY and SVGAGI. This CDR3 has 15 amino acids. Trimming took 2 bases from V and 4 from J; bases not matched to a gene: 1. CDR3 nucleotides: TGTGCCAGCAGTTACCGGACTAGCGGCACCGGGGAGCTGTTTTTT. Protein product: CASSYRTSGTGELFF.

This clone was picked up one time. The V call is TRBV11-1, the J call TRBJ2-4; TRBD2 aligns across 9 bases. This CDR3 has 17 amino acids. J was trimmed by 0 bases and V by 0 bases; bases with no gene match: 3. Germline CDR1 is SGHAT and CDR2 is FQDESV (reference sequence). The CDR3 DNA reads TGTGCCAGCAGCTTAGCTAGCGGGAGACTAGCCAAAAACATTCAGTACTTC. This translates into CASSLASGRLAKNIQYF.

The chain is built from TRBV5-5 and TRBJ1-3; D call uncertain. V lost 0 bases to trimming and J lost 2 bases, with 9 bases between them. CDR1 and CDR2 from the germline V gene are SGHKS and YYEKEE (reference sequence). This CDR3 comprises 15 residues. CDR3 sequence reads: CASSLDPPPGNTIYF. For the CDR3, the DNA is TGTGCCAGCAGCTTGGATCCTCCTCCTGGAAACACCATATATTTT. Based on the CDR3 plus reference TRBV5-5 and TRBJ1-3, the full variable domain is DAGVTQSPTHLIKTRGQQVTLRCSPISGHKSVSWYQQVLGQGPQFIFQYYEKEERGRGNFPDRFSARQFPNYSSELNVNALLLGDSALYLCASSLDPPPGNTIYFGEGSWLTVV.

V and J are TRBV4-1 and TRBJ2-3; D ambiguous. The V end lost 0 bases, the J end lost 1 base, and 2 bases lay between the germline ends. CDR1 MGHRA and CDR2 YSYEKL come from the germline V gene. The CDR3 is made up of 13 amino acids. CDR3 in amino acids: CASSQERTDTQYF. In DNA, the CDR3 is TGCGCCAGCAGCCAAGAGCGCACAGATACGCAGTATTTT.

The chain has TRBV28 and TRBJ2-5; D may match TRBD1 or TRBD2 (5 bases each). CDR1 is MDHEN, CDR2 SYDVKM, per germline. V was trimmed by 6 bases and J by 5 bases, leaving 19 bases between them. CDR3 size: 15 residues. CDR3: CASREVSGSGETQYF. DNA for the CDR3: TGTGCCAGCAGGGAGGTATCGGGGTCAGGGGAGACCCAGTACTTC.

CDR3 region: CASSISYGYTF. CDR3 coding DNA: TGTGCCAGCAGTATATCCTATGGCTACACCTTC. The chain combines TRBV7-9 with TRBJ1-2; D is ambiguous. The CDR3 is 11 amino acids. V was cut by 6 bases and J by 4 bases, with 6 bases left in between. CDR1 SEHNR and CDR2 FQNEAQ come from the germline V gene (reference sequence).